The clone carrying this TCR beta chain was counted at least ten times. Antigen specificity is unknown. V shed 1 base, J shed 8 bases, and the junction held 5 bases outside the gene matches. The CDR3 sequence is 13 residues long. The germline gives CDR1 SGHKS, CDR2 YYEKEE (reference sequence). This specimen comes from a study of early T cells in non-severe SARS-CoV-2 infection. Study context: From unsorted whole blood, bulk RNA was sequenced, and the chains remained unpaired.

Study findings and constraints: Private and CD4 specificities were missed by VDJdb matching, which favored anti-spike CD8 responses.

The library protocol tagged individual cDNA molecules with unique molecular identifiers. TCRdb re-called the 5' RACE reads with MiXCR, one entry per CDR3 protein. Counted here are under 75,000 distinct CDR3 sequences, approximately 11% occurring once; the ten biggest clones make up 7.5% to 10%. Source material: whole blood. This clonotype was sampled from an adult who was a healthcare worker with PCR-confirmed SARS-CoV-2 infection or an uninfected control (not recorded which). The V call is TRBV5-5, the J call TRBJ1-1; 7 positions match TRBD1. The CDR3 spells CASSLTEGAEAFF. The CDR3 nucleotides are TGTGCCAGCAGCTTGACAGAGGGGGCCGAAGCTTTCTTT.